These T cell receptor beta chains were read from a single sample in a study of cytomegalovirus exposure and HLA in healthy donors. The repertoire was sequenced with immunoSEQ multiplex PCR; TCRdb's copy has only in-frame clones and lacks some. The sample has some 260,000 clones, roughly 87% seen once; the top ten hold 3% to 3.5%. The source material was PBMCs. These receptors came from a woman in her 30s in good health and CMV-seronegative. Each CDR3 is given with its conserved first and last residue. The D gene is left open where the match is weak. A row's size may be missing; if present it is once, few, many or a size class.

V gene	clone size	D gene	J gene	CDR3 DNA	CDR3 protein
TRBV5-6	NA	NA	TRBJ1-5	TGTGCCAGCAGCCATCTCGGGAACGGCAATCAGCCCCAGCATTTT	CASSHLGNGNQPQHF
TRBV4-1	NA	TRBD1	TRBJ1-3	TGCGCCAGCAGCCAAGCCGGGACAGGGGGAAACACCATATATTTT	CASSQAGTGGNTIYF
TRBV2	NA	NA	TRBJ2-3	TGTGCCAGCGAGGACACGACCACAGATACGCAGTATTTT	CASEDTTTDTQYF
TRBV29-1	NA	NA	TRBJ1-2	TGCAGCGTCGTGGGGGGCTATGGCTACACCTTC	CSVVGGYGYTF
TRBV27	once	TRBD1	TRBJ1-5	TGTGCCAGCAGTCCCTCGACAGGGACCCCCCTTTATCAGCCCCAGCATTTT	CASSPSTGTPLYQPQHF
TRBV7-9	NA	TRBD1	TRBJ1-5	TGTGCCAGCAGCCGCACCGGACAGGGAAGCAATCAGCCCCAGCATTTT	CASSRTGQGSNQPQHF
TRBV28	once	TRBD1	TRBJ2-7	TGTGCCAGCAGTTATCCGGGACAGGGGCCCCCCTACGAGCAGTACTTC	CASSYPGQGPPYEQYF
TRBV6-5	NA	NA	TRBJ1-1	TGTGCCAGCAGACCCGCACCCCCCCTTCGAGGTGAAGCTTTCTTT	CASRPAPPLRGEAFF
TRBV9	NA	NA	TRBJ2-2	TGTGCCAGCAGCGTACGGGGAACCGGGGAGCTGTTTTTT	CASSVRGTGELFF
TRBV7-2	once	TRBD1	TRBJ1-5	TGTGCCAGCAGCCCTCTGACAGGGGGCCCTTGGCCCCAGCATTTT	CASSPLTGGPWPQHF
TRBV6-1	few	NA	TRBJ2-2	TGTGCCAGCACCGAGGGGGACTACACCGGGGAGCTGTTTTTT	CASTEGDYTGELFF
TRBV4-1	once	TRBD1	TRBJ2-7	TGCGCCAGCAGCCCTCTCGGACAGGGAGTATACGAGCAGTACTTC	CASSPLGQGVYEQYF
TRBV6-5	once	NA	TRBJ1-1	TGTGCCAGCAGTGTGCTACTGAACACTGAAGCTTTCTTT	CASSVLLNTEAFF
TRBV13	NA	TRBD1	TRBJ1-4	TGTGCCAGCAGCCGCCTGGGACAGGGCAATGAAAAACTGTTTTTT	CASSRLGQGNEKLFF
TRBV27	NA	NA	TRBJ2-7	TGTGCCAGCAGGAGGAAGCCGGAGAGGGACGAGCAGTACTTC	CASRRKPERDEQYF
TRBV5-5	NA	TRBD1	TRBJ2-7	TGTGCCAGCAGTTCTGGGACAGGGTTCCACGAGCAGTACTTC	CASSSGTGFHEQYF
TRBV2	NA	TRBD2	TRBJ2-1	TGTGCCAGCAGTGAAGGTCGGGGCGGGAGGGCCTCCTACAATGAGCAGTTCTTC	CASSEGRGGRASYNEQFF
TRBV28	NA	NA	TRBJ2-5	TGTGCCAGCAGCTCACGGTACAGGTTCCAAGAGACCCAGTACTTC	CASSSRYRFQETQYF
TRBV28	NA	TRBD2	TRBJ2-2	TGTGCCAGCAGTTTACGGCTAGCGGGAGTTACCGGGGAGCTGTTTTTT	CASSLRLAGVTGELFF
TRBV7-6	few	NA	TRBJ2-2	TGTGCCAGCAGCCCGCATGAGGCCGGGGAGCTGTTTTTT	CASSPHEAGELFF
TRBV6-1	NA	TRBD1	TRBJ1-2	TGTGCCACAGTTTTACAGGGGGCAAACTATGGCTACACCTTC	CATVLQGANYGYTF
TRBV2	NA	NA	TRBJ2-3	TGTGCCAGCAGGGGGGACGCTACCTTGAGAGATACGCAGTATTTT	CASRGDATLRDTQYF
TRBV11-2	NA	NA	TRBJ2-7	TGTGCCAGCAGCTTAGATACGCGGGGCGAGCAGTACTTC	CASSLDTRGEQYF
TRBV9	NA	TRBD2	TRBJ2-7	TGTGCCAGCAGCTACGGGACTAGCGGGAGTTACGAGCAGTACTTC	CASSYGTSGSYEQYF
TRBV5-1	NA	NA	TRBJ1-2	TGCGCCAGCAGCCCGACAGCGACGGATGGCTACACCTTC	CASSPTATDGYTF
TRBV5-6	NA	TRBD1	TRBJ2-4	TGTGCCAGCAGCTCCGGGACAGAGCTAATTACCAAAAACATTCAGTACTTC	CASSSGTELITKNIQYF
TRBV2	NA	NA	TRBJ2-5	TGTGCCAGCAGGAGGGGCGCGGGAGAGACCCAGTACTTC	CASRRGAGETQYF
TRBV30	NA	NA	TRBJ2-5	TGTGCCTGGAGTATTAAAGGGGAGACCCAGTACTTC	CAWSIKGETQYF
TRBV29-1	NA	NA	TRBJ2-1	TGCAGCGTTGAAGGCCCACTTGGGAATGAGCAGTTCTTC	CSVEGPLGNEQFF
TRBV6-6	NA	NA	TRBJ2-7	TGTGCCAGCAGTTACAGGGCCCACGAGCAGTACTTC	CASSYRAHEQYF
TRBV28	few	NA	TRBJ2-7	TGTGCCAGCAGTTCACCCGGAAGGGGCCCCTACGAGCAGTACTTC	CASSSPGRGPYEQYF
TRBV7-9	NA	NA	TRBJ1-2	TGTGCCAGCAGCTTAGGGACGGACTATGGCTACACCTTC	CASSLGTDYGYTF
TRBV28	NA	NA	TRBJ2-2	TGTGCCAGCAGTTTTTACTGGGGCGACACCGGGGAGCTGTTTTTT	CASSFYWGDTGELFF
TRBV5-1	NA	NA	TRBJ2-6	TGCGCCAGCAGCTTTGGCAGGCTTGGGGCCAACGTCCTGACTTTC	CASSFGRLGANVLTF
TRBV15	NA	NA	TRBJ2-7	TGTGCCACCAGCAGAGATCAGGGGCTCTCCTACGAGCAGTACTTC	CATSRDQGLSYEQYF
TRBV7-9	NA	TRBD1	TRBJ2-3	TGTGCCAGCAGCCCCCCCCCGCGGACAGGGGTCACAGATACGCAGTATTTT	CASSPPPRTGVTDTQYF
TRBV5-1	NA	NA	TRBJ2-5	TGCGCCAGCAGCTACCGGACAGGGAGGGGGGAGACCCAGTACTTC	CASSYRTGRGETQYF
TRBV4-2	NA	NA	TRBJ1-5	TGTGCCAGCAGCCAAGATTCGGGTAGCAATCAGCCCCAGCATTTT	CASSQDSGSNQPQHF
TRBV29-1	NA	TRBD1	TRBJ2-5	TGCAGCGTTGTGGACAGGGGATGGGGAGAGACCCAGTACTTC	CSVVDRGWGETQYF
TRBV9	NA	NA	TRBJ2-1	TGTGCCAGCAGCGGAATATCTATGGAGCAGTTCTTC	CASSGISMEQFF
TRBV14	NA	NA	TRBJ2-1	TGTGCCAGCAGCCAAGATTTCGGGGAGCAGTTCTTC	CASSQDFGEQFF
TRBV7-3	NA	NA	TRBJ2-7	TGTGCCAGCAGCCCGACTGGGGGGCACGAGCAGTACTTC	CASSPTGGHEQYF
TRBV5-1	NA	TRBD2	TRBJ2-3	TGCGCCAGCAGCTTTTGGACTAGCGGGAGGTTCACAGATACGCAGTATTTT	CASSFWTSGRFTDTQYF
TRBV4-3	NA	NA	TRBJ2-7	TGCGCCAGCAGCCAAGATCTGGACTTCTCCTACGAGCAGTACTTC	CASSQDLDFSYEQYF
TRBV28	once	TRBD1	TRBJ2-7	TGTGCCAGCAGTTTGACGACAGGGTACGAGCAGTACTTC	CASSLTTGYEQYF
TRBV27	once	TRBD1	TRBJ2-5	TGTGCCAGCAGTTTGGGGGACAGCCAAGAGACCCAGTACTTC	CASSLGDSQETQYF
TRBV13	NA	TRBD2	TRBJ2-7	TGTGCCAGCAGCTCGGGACTAGCGGGAGAGGGTTTCAGCGAGCAGTACTTC	CASSSGLAGEGFSEQYF
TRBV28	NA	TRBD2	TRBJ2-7	TGTGCCAGCACACGACTAGCGGGAGCCGGCCACGAGCAGTACTTC	CASTRLAGAGHEQYF
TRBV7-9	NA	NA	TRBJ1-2	TGTGCCAGCAGCTTAGTGGGCTCCCACCGGGGCTACACCTTC	CASSLVGSHRGYTF
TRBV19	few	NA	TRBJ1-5	TGTGCCAGTACTTGGGGGAGCTCCGGCAATCAGCCCCAGCATTTT	CASTWGSSGNQPQHF
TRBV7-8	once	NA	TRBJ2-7	TGTGCCAGCAGCTTAGAAACCCCCCTATACACGCCGACCTACGAGCAGTACTTC	CASSLETPLYTPTYEQYF
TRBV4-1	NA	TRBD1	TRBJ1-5	TGCGCCAGCAGCCAAGGGCCCTCAGGACAGGGCCAGCCCCAGCATTTT	CASSQGPSGQGQPQHF